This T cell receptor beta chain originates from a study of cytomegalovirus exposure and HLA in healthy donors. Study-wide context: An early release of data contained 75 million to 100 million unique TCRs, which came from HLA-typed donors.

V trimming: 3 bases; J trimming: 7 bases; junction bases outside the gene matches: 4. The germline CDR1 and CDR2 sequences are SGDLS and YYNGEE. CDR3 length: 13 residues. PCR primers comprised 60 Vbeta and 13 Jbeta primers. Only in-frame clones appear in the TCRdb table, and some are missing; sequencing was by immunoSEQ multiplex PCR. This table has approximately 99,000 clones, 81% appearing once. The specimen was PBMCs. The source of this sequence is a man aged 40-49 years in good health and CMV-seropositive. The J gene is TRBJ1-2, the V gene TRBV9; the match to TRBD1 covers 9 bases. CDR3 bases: TGTGCCAGCAGCGAACAGGGGGCGAGTGGCTACACCTTC. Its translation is CASSEQGASGYTF.